These 19 T cell receptor beta chains came from one sample sequenced in a study of T cells in Graves' hyperthyroidism and ophthalmopathy. Amplification yielded TCR beta CDR3 regions, with RNA transcripts as the source. Using the HTBI primer set, a first-round RT-PCR was run on the TCR CDR3. Via MiXCR, TCRdb re-called the multiplex PCR reads, giving one row per CDR3 protein. The data contain some 370,000 distinct CDR3 sequences, around 15% of them singletons. The sequencing sample was made of blood. The receptors originated from a man over 45 with Graves' ophthalmopathy.

The CDR3 nucleotides read TGTGCCAGCAGCTTGGTGGGGACAGGGGGCGGTGGAGCGGGAGGTCGGTACGAGCAGTACTTC. Translated, it gives CASSLVGTGGGGAGGRYEQYF. This sequence joins TRBV5-5 and TRBJ2-7; 12 nucleotides align to TRBD1. Germline CDR1 reads SGHKS; CDR2 reads YYEKEE (reference sequence). The J segment lost 4 bases and the V segment lost 0 bases, leaving 20 bases of the junction unmatched. This CDR3 comprises 21 residues.

The table lists this clonotype with a few counts. This rearrangement joins TRBV7-8 to TRBJ2-3; D is possibly TRBD1 or TRBD2 (5 bases each). Between the trimmed V and J ends, which lost 4 bases and 3 bases, there was a span of 17 bases. CDR1 is SGHVS, CDR2 FQNEAQ, per germline. The CDR3 is made up of 16 amino acids. The CDR3: CASSSPGAKGTDTQYF. CDR3 coding DNA: TGTGCCAGCAGCTCACCCGGGGCCAAGGGGACAGATACGCAGTATTTT.

This clonotype was counted ten times or more. The rearrangement joins TRBV27 to TRBJ2-1; 8 positions agree with TRBD2. V was pared by 4 bases and J by 6 bases, with 11 bases of the junction left unmatched. The CDR3 consists of 16 residues. Germline V gives CDR1 MNHEY, CDR2 SMNVEV (reference sequence). CDR3 nucleotides: TGTGCCAGCAGTTCAGCGACCGGGACTAGTATCAATGAGCAGTTCTTC. This translates into CASSSATGTSINEQFF.

This clonotype was detected many times. The CDR3 is CAISVGEEYEQYF. CDR3 in DNA: TGTGCCATCAGTGTTGGAGAGGAGTACGAGCAGTACTTC. This chain links TRBV10-3 with TRBJ2-7; no reliable D call. Deletions cut 4 bases from V and 4 bases from J, with 11 bases between. The germline gives CDR1 ENHRY, CDR2 SYGVKD. This CDR3 has 13 residues.

The CDR3 DNA follows: TGCGCCAGCAGCCAAACAAGAACAAGGTCAGATACGCAGTATTTT. Translating gives CASSQTRTRSDTQYF. The chain recombines TRBV4-1 with TRBJ2-3; D not resolved. Per germline, CDR1 MGHRA and CDR2 YSYEKL. The CDR3 runs to 15 residues. V was cut by 2 bases and J by 4 bases, with 13 bases left in between.

This clonotype was seen more than once but under ten times. This chain uses TRBV5-5 with TRBJ2-7; 10 bases align to TRBD2. CDR3 length: 14 residues. Germline V gene lookup returns CDR1 SGHKS and CDR2 YYEKEE (reference sequence). V was clipped by 4 bases and J by 7 bases; unmatched bases: 8. The chain's CDR3 is CASSQLAGRSEQYF. As DNA, the CDR3 is TGTGCCAGCAGCCAACTAGCGGGACGCTCGGAGCAGTACTTC.

There are many counts of this clonotype. The rearrangement joins TRBV2 to TRBJ2-2, with D hard to call. V lost 0 bases and J lost 5, with 7 bases in between. Germline CDR1 reads SNHLY; CDR2 reads FYNNEI. The CDR3 spans 14 residues. Written as DNA, the CDR3 is TGTGCCAGCAGTGAAGCAGGAATTACCGGGGAGCTGTTTTTT. Translation: CASSEAGITGELFF.

This clonotype was counted many times. The rearrangement uses TRBV20-1 and TRBJ2-3, with TRBD2 identical over 9 bases. This CDR3 spans 15 amino acids. The germline V gene has CDR1 DFQATT and CDR2 SNEGSKA (reference sequence). V was pared by 4 bases and J by 3 bases, with 8 bases of the junction left unmatched. In DNA, the CDR3 is TGCAGTGCTACTCAGACTAGCGGACTAACAGATACGCAGTATTTT. It yields the protein CSATQTSGLTDTQYF.

This clonotype has a count of ten or more. This chain joins TRBV6-1 and TRBJ2-7; 7 bases map to TRBD1. The junction had 9 bases not matched to a gene; V was cut back by 7 bases and J by 6 bases. Germline assignment: CDR1 MNHNS and CDR2 SASEGT. The CDR3 covers 13 residues. CDR3 amino acids: CASINPTGIEQYF. In DNA form, the CDR3 reads TGTGCCAGCATTAACCCGACAGGGATCGAGCAGTACTTC.

This clonotype was found many times. The rearrangement uses TRBV2 and TRBJ2-2; 9 nucleotides match TRBD2. In germline, CDR1 is SNHLY, CDR2 FYNNEI. The CDR3 has 16 residues. V lost 7 bases to trimming and J lost 1 base; unmatched junction nucleotides: 7. The CDR3: CASTTISGRNTGELFF. CDR3 nucleotides: TGTGCCAGCACCACTATTAGCGGGAGGAACACCGGGGAGCTGTTTTTT.

This clonotype was detected only a few times. J is TRBJ1-5 and V is TRBV12-3 or TRBV12-4; D is unresolved. The germline V and J ends were trimmed by 5 bases and 7 bases, with 15 bases remaining between them. This CDR3 is 14 amino acids long. DNA for the CDR3: TGTGCCAGCAGTGCTTCAAACATCAACCAGCCCCAGCATTTT. Translating it yields CASSASNINQPQHF.

With regard to this clonotype: A much larger clone lies a single base off, so this may be a read error. The missing conserved phenylalanine or tryptophan at the end of this CDR3 makes a read error likely. V gene TRBV12-3 or TRBV12-4 combines with J gene TRBJ2-5, with 10 bases identical to TRBD1. V dropped 3 bases and J dropped 2; count of bases not matched to a gene: 12. There are 18 residues in the CDR3. The CDR3 DNA follows: TGTGCCAGCAGTTTCCCGGGACAGGGGTTCGGGCCTCAAGAGACCCAGTACCTC. It codes for CASSFPGQGFGPQETQYL.

This clonotype was counted many times. This rearrangement joins TRBV30 to TRBJ2-1; D uncertain. The CDR3 covers 13 residues. Trimming took off 5 bases at V and 7 bases at J, with 15 bases between the two ends. Germline V gene data show CDR1 as GTSNPN and CDR2 as SVGIG (reference sequence). The DNA of the CDR3 is TGTGCCTGGTCACCCTTTCCAGTGAATGAGCAGTTCTTC. Encoded protein: CAWSPFPVNEQFF.

This clonotype was counted at least ten times. The chain joins TRBV6-1 to TRBJ2-5, with 7 bases lining up with TRBD2. The CDR3 runs to 14 residues. Germline V gene data show CDR1 as MNHNS and CDR2 as SASEGT. The junction had 4 bases not matched to a gene; V was cut back by 1 base and J by 5 bases. In DNA form, the CDR3 reads TGTGCCAGCAGTGAAGGACTAGCCAGGGAGACCCAGTACTTC. Translating gives CASSEGLARETQYF.

At least ten counts were recorded for this clonotype. The V gene is TRBV12-3 or TRBV12-4, the J gene TRBJ2-5; 10 positions match TRBD2. V dropped 5 bases and J dropped 5; count of bases not matched to a gene: 14. The CDR3 is 17 amino acids. The CDR3 sequence is CASSQGLAVGPWETQYF. The CDR3 DNA follows: TGTGCCAGCAGTCAAGGACTAGCGGTGGGGCCATGGGAGACCCAGTACTTC.

This clonotype was recorded many times. J is TRBJ1-2 and V is TRBV7-9, with 9 positions matching TRBD1. Germline V gene data show CDR1 as SEHNR and CDR2 as FQNEAQ (reference sequence). CDR3 length equals 14 residues. The ends lost 0 bases at V and 8 bases at J; junction bases unmatched: 4. CDR3 sequence (DNA): TGTGCCAGCAGCTTAGCGGGACAGGGTCACGGCTACACCTTC. Residues: CASSLAGQGHGYTF.

The V and J genes are TRBV24-1 and TRBJ2-7, with TRBD2 as a possible D gene (6 bases). The CDR3 extends over 15 amino acids. Germline CDR1 reads KGHDR; CDR2 reads SFDVKD. V gave up 4 bases and J gave up 2 bases, with 14 bases separating them. The CDR3 DNA is TGTGCCACCAGTGACCCCAGACTAGGTACCTACGAGCAGTACTTC. Protein sequence: CATSDPRLGTYEQYF.

Details on this clonotype: At one end the junction does not follow the germline gene, possibly because of a read error. The rearrangement links TRBV10-3 to TRBJ2-7; TRBD2 matches at 8 bases. This CDR3 spans 18 amino acids. The germline CDR1 and CDR2 sequences are ENHRY and SYGVKD. The CDR3 coding sequence is TGTGCCATCGGTGAGCCGCCGAAAGTAGCGGGATTAATTTACGAGCAGTACTTC. Translation: CAIGEPPKVAGLIYEQYF.

This clonotype appeared a few times. As DNA, the CDR3 is TGCAGTGCTAGCTTTCTAGCGGGAGGTGGTGAGCAGTTCTTC. This translates into CSASFLAGGGEQFF. V is TRBV20-1 and J is TRBJ2-1; 11 nucleotides match TRBD2. This CDR3 spans 14 amino acids. V was pared by 3 bases and J by 9 bases, with 7 bases of the junction left unmatched. Germline assignment: CDR1 DFQATT and CDR2 SNEGSKA (reference sequence).